These 21 T cell receptor beta chains share one sample of origin, sequenced in a study of blood T cells in healthy people across ages. A J-beta primer mix and a sample-barcoded 5' primer were used in a second PCR of about 7 to 12 cycles. TCRdb independently ran MiXCR on the 5' RACE reads; one entry per CDR3 protein. Counted here are about 1.8 million distinct CDR3 sequences, around 50% occurring once; the ten biggest clones make up about 2.1%. Material: blood. The receptor set was obtained from a woman between 35 and 50 years old in good health.

This clonotype appeared a few times. This chain joins TRBV6-5 and TRBJ2-4; either TRBD1 or TRBD2 may supply D (6 bases each). The J call may be wrong; the DNA end is better matched by TRBJ2-5. CDR3 size: 14 residues. Germline loops: CDR1 MNHEY, CDR2 SVGAGI. In DNA form, the CDR3 reads TGTGCCAGCAGTTACTCGGAGGGGGACGAGACCCAGTACTTC. Protein product: CASSYSEGDETQYF.

Concerning this clonotype: An end of the junction does not agree with germline; a read error may underlie this. V is TRBV6-2 or TRBV6-3 and J is TRBJ2-3; a weak D match, TRBD2 (6 bases). Germline V gene data show CDR1 as MNHEY and CDR2 as SVGEGT. The CDR3 loop spans 16 amino acids. The CDR3 protein is CANSFRKPRGPDTQYF. The CDR3 bases are TGTGCCAACAGTTTTCGCAAGCCGCGGGGACCAGATACGCAGTATTTT.

This clonotype was counted a few times. The V call is TRBV6-5, the J call TRBJ2-1; tentatively, D is TRBD1 or TRBD2 (5 bases each). The CDR3 covers 19 residues. Germline V gene lookup returns CDR1 MNHEY and CDR2 SVGAGI. Trimming pared 5 bases from V and 8 bases from J, leaving 31 bases between. CDR3: CASSNPGNRGRLPGHEQFF. The CDR3 coding sequence is TGTGCCAGCAGTAACCCGGGTAACCGGGGCCGATTACCGGGGCATGAGCAGTTCTTC.

On this clonotype itself: A read error may explain this, as a much larger clone is one base away. This chain links TRBV4-3 with TRBJ2-1; D not resolved. The CDR3 spans 15 residues. Trimming took off 0 bases at V and 9 bases at J, with 15 bases between the two ends. Germline-derived CDR1 and CDR2 are LGHNA and YSLEER. The CDR3 DNA reads TGCGCCAGCAGCCAAGATCCCGGCTCTGGTGGTGAGCAGTTCTTC. Residues: CASSQDPGSGGEQFF.

This chain uses TRBV5-1 with TRBJ2-1, with 12 nucleotides matching TRBD2. The CDR3 consists of 14 residues. Germline CDR1 and CDR2: SGHRS and YFSETQ. The junction had 5 bases not matched to a gene; V was cut back by 7 bases and J by 6 bases. The CDR3 DNA is TGCGCCAGCCGTACTAGCGGGGGGACCAATGAGCAGTTCTTC. It translates to CASRTSGGTNEQFF.

Only a few counts were recorded for this clonotype. The CDR3 DNA sequence: TGTGCCAGCAGGCCGAGACAGGGGGGAATTGCCTACGAGCAGTACTTC. Protein sequence: CASRPRQGGIAYEQYF. The chain links TRBV6-6 to TRBJ2-7; 9 bases match TRBD1. The J segment lost 2 bases and the V segment lost 6 bases, leaving 11 bases of the junction unmatched. Germline CDR1 and CDR2: MNHNY and SVGAGI (reference sequence). The CDR3 is 16 amino acids.

V gene TRBV6-4 combines with J gene TRBJ2-5; 7 nucleotides match TRBD1. This CDR3 region has 13 residues. The V and J ends lost 2 bases and 11 bases, in that order; junction bases with no gene match: 8. CDR1 is MRHNA, CDR2 SNTAGT, per germline. CDR3 in amino acids: CASSDRGHNEQYF. CDR3 DNA: TGTGCCAGCAGTGACAGGGGGCACAATGAGCAGTACTTC.

This chain connects TRBV7-2 to TRBJ1-2; no clear D gene. CDR3 length: 16 residues. Germline assignment: CDR1 SGHTA and CDR2 FQGNSA. Trimming removed 5 bases from V and 4 bases from J, with 20 bases in between. In nucleotides, the CDR3 is TGTGCCAGCAGCCGGGGTCAGTTAGCCACCGGCTATGGCTACACCTTC. Translated: CASSRGQLATGYGYTF.

The chain carries TRBV27 and TRBJ2-1, with 11 bases aligning to TRBD2. Looked up from germline, CDR1 is MNHEY and CDR2 is SMNVEV (reference sequence). The CDR3 sequence is 14 residues long. V dropped 7 bases and J dropped 9; count of bases not matched to a gene: 8. The CDR3 protein is CASTVAGGPGEQFF. The CDR3, as DNA: TGTGCCAGCACCGTAGCGGGGGGGCCGGGTGAGCAGTTCTTC.

The rearrangement links TRBV2 to TRBJ2-5; no reliable D call. V lost 6 bases to trimming and J lost 5 bases, with 13 bases between them. The CDR3 extends over 13 amino acids. Per germline, CDR1 SNHLY and CDR2 FYNNEI. The CDR3 sequence is CASRAGSLETQYF. CDR3 DNA sequence: TGTGCCAGCAGGGCCGGGTCCTTGGAGACCCAGTACTTC.

This clonotype was detected only a few times. This sequence joins TRBV29-1 and TRBJ2-1; the match to TRBD2 covers 9 bases. CDR1 and CDR2 from the germline V gene are SQVTM and ANQGSEA. V shed 4 bases, J shed 7 bases, and the junction held 8 bases outside the gene matches. The length of the CDR3 is 14 residues. The CDR3 region has the DNA TGCAGCGTTGCCGCTAGCGGGGCGACGAATGAGCAGTTCTTC. It yields the protein CSVAASGATNEQFF.

This clonotype has just one count. The rearrangement uses TRBV7-2 and TRBJ2-1; D gene ambiguous. The V gene's germline CDR1 is SGHTA and CDR2 FQGNSA. The CDR3 length is 14 residues. With 5 bases removed from V and 13 bases from J, the gap between germline ends came to 21 bases. The CDR3, as DNA: TGTGCCAGCAGCCAGAGAGAGTCGTTGGGTTTTCAGTTCTTC. It is translated as CASSQRESLGFQFF.

The chain uses TRBV11-2 and TRBJ2-3; 7 positions agree with TRBD2. V shed 8 bases, J shed 7 bases, and the junction held 12 bases outside the gene matches. Looked up from germline, CDR1 is SGHAT and CDR2 is FQNNGV. CDR3 length: 14 residues. CDR3 sequence (DNA): TGTGCCAGCGAGGCGGGGGACGGTCGATATACGCAGTATTTT. It encodes CASEAGDGRYTQYF.

This clonotype was seen only a few times. The chain couples TRBV20-1 to TRBJ1-2; no clear D gene. This CDR3 has 12 residues. Trimming stripped 6 bases from V and 4 bases from J, with 12 bases between. Looked up from germline, CDR1 is DFQATT and CDR2 is SNEGSKA (reference sequence). CDR3 region: CSAKVQIYGYTF. The CDR3 nucleotides read TGCAGTGCCAAAGTGCAGATCTATGGCTACACCTTC.

About this clonotype itself: An end of the junction differs from the germline gene, which may be a read error. This rearrangement joins TRBV20-1 to TRBJ2-1; TRBD2 matches 8 bases. Germline V CDR1 and CDR2: DFQATT, SNEGSKA (reference sequence). The CDR3 is made up of 14 amino acids. The CDR3 is CSAEGLGSYNGQFF. The CDR3, as DNA: TGCAGTGCTGAGGGACTAGGTTCCTACAATGGGCAGTTCTTC.

The chain is built from TRBV6-5 and TRBJ2-1; 10 positions match TRBD1. The CDR3 totals 15 residues. Looked up from germline, CDR1 is MNHEY and CDR2 is SVGAGI. J gave up 5 bases and V 6 bases, and 7 bases lay outside the gene matches. As DNA, the CDR3 is TGTGCCAGCAGCTACGACAGGGGGCTAAACAATGAGCAGTTCTTC. Amino acids: CASSYDRGLNNEQFF.

The chain recombines TRBV7-2 with TRBJ2-3; D might be TRBD1 (5 bases). With 4 bases removed from V and 1 base from J, the gap between germline ends came to 9 bases. CDR3 length: 14 amino acids. Looked up from germline, CDR1 is SGHTA and CDR2 is FQGNSA. This CDR3 reads CASSWGWGTDTQYF. In DNA, the CDR3 is TGTGCCAGCAGCTGGGGCTGGGGCACAGATACGCAGTATTTT.

This chain uses TRBV4-1 with TRBJ1-4, with TRBD1 as a possible D gene (6 bases). Germline V CDR1 and CDR2: MGHRA, YSYEKL. The V gene lost 0 bases and the J gene lost 7 bases, with 12 bases spanning the gap. The CDR3 loop spans 15 amino acids. Written as DNA, the CDR3 is TGCGCCAGCAGCCAAGAGAACAGGGCCACTGAAAAACTGTTTTTT. Its protein product is CASSQENRATEKLFF.

This clonotype was counted only a few times. The chain couples TRBV25-1 to TRBJ2-7; the match to TRBD2 covers 10 bases. Germline CDR1 reads MGHDK; CDR2 reads SYGVNS. The CDR3 spans 15 residues. V was pared by 6 bases and J by 2 bases, with 7 bases of the junction left unmatched. The CDR3: CASRGILAGAYEQYF. CDR3 DNA sequence: TGTGCCAGCAGGGGAATTCTAGCGGGGGCCTACGAGCAGTACTTC.

This clonotype came up a few times. This chain links TRBV9 with TRBJ2-6; D uncertain. Germline loops: CDR1 SGDLS, CDR2 YYNGEE. Trimming shortened V by 0 bases and J by 0 bases, and 7 bases separated the two germline ends. The CDR3 extends over 16 amino acids. The CDR3 spells CASSVGLDSGANVLTF. CDR3 bases: TGTGCCAGCAGCGTAGGTCTGGACTCTGGGGCCAACGTCCTGACTTTC.

This rearrangement joins TRBV12-3 or TRBV12-4 to TRBJ1-2; no clear D gene. Trimming stripped 3 bases from V and 4 bases from J, with 9 bases between. The CDR3 has 13 residues. Written as DNA, the CDR3 is TGTGCCAGCAGTTTTAGTGTCCCCTATGGCTACACCTTC. Encoded protein: CASSFSVPYGYTF.